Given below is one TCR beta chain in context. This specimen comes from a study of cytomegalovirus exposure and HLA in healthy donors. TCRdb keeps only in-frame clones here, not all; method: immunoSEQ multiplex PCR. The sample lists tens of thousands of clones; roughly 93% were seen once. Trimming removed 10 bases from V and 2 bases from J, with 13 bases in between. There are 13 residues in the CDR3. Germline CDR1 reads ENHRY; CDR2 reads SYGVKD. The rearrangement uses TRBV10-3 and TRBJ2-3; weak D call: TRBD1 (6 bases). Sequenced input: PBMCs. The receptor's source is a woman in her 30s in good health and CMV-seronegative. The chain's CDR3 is CARRQVTTDTQYF. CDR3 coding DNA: TGTGCCAGGCGACAGGTTACCACAGATACGCAGTATTTT.